Listed here are 19 T cell receptor beta chains from one sample, sequenced in a study of CD4 T cells in relation to SARS-CoV-2 and coronaviruses. Their antigens remain unidentified. Profiling relied on immunoSEQ multiplex PCR, and the TCRdb table lists in-frame clones only, not all of them. The table lists about 19,000 clones, around 80% of them singletons. CD4+ T cells from unexposed donors were obtained before the COVID-19 pandemic (2011-2018). After less than 11 days of culture, CD4+ T cells were isolated. The material sequenced was CD4+ T cells from PBMCs, cultured in vitro. These receptor sequences come from a human donor in good health.

This chain links TRBV4-1 with TRBJ2-1, with 9 bases lining up with TRBD2. The CDR3 length is 15 residues. Trimming removed 4 bases from V and 5 bases from J; junction bases left unmatched: 6. Germline V lookup: CDR1 MGHRA, CDR2 YSYEKL. The CDR3 sequence: CASSPAGGPDNEQFF. DNA for the CDR3: TGCGCCAGCAGCCCAGCGGGGGGACCCGACAATGAGCAGTTCTTC.

The V call is TRBV3-1 (or the pseudogene TRBV3-2), the J call TRBJ1-3, with no clear D. CDR3 length equals 13 residues. The germline V gene encodes CDR1 LGHDT and CDR2 YNNKEL (reference sequence). Trimming removed 1 base at V and 3 bases at J, with 4 bases between. The CDR3 is CASSQGFGNTIYF. DNA for the CDR3: TGTGCCAGCAGCCAAGGATTTGGAAACACCATATATTTT.

The chain carries TRBV5-6 and TRBJ2-7; 12 bases are shared with TRBD1. Germline lookup yields CDR1 SGHDT and CDR2 YYEEEE. V was pared by 1 base and J by 4 bases, with 6 bases of the junction left unmatched. The CDR3 has 16 residues. The CDR3 DNA follows: TGTGCCAGCAGCTTGCGGAGGGACAGGGGGCGGTACGAGCAGTACTTC. Translating gives CASSLRRDRGRYEQYF.

The J gene is TRBJ1-1, the V gene TRBV28; D possibly corresponds to TRBD1 (6 bases). Germline CDR1 and CDR2: MDHEN and SYDVKM. The CDR3 runs to 14 residues. Trimming removed 5 bases at V and 3 bases at J, with 13 bases between. The CDR3 reads CASSVGGADTEAFF. The DNA for the CDR3 is TGTGCCAGCAGTGTGGGGGGGGCGGACACTGAAGCTTTCTTT.

This clone turned up a few times. V usage is TRBV7-9 and J usage is TRBJ1-2; possible D gene TRBD1, 6 bases. In germline, CDR1 is SEHNR, CDR2 FQNEAQ (reference sequence). This CDR3 comprises 16 residues. With 7 bases removed from V and 3 bases from J, the gap between germline ends came to 21 bases. Written as DNA, the CDR3 is TGTGCCAGCACCTATCGTCCCCGGACAGAGGACTATGGCTACACCTTC. Translating gives CASTYRPRTEDYGYTF.

This clone was found a few times. The genes are TRBV19 and TRBJ1-6; possible D gene TRBD1, 5 bases. CDR1 and CDR2 (germline): LNHDA, SQIVND (reference sequence). The CDR3 length is 16 residues. V dropped 1 base and J dropped 6 bases, with 13 bases sitting between them. CDR3 region: CASSIGDAWGNSPLHF. DNA for the CDR3: TGTGCCAGTAGTATAGGGGACGCTTGGGGTAATTCACCCCTCCACTTT.

The genes are TRBV5-5 and TRBJ2-7, with 7 nucleotides matching TRBD1. CDR3 length: 15 amino acids. Germline V gene lookup returns CDR1 SGHKS and CDR2 YYEKEE (reference sequence). V gave up 2 bases and J gave up 5 bases; unmatched junction bases: 10. CDR3 in DNA: TGTGCCAGCAGCTTAAGGGGGCGCTTTGAGGACGAGCAGTACTTC. Its protein product is CASSLRGRFEDEQYF.

The genes are TRBV6-5 and TRBJ2-7; possibly TRBD2 for D (6 bases). This CDR3 contains 15 residues. Germline V lookup: CDR1 MNHEY, CDR2 SVGAGI. With 8 bases removed from V and 4 bases from J, the gap between germline ends came to 21 bases. Here the CDR3 reads CASRIARRGIYEQYF. For the CDR3, the DNA is TGTGCCAGCCGGATCGCCCGTCGGGGGATTTACGAGCAGTACTTC.

This sequence joins TRBV7-2 and TRBJ2-1, with D tentatively TRBD1 (5 bases). V lost 4 bases and J 6 bases, leaving 10 bases between the germline ends. Germline lookup yields CDR1 SGHTA and CDR2 FQGNSA. This CDR3 region has 13 residues. CDR3 sequence (DNA): TGTGCCAGCAGCTCTGGGCAGGGCAATGAGCAGTTCTTC. Its protein product is CASSSGQGNEQFF.

This chain joins TRBV4-1 and TRBJ1-4; D is perhaps TRBD1 (6 bases). The ends were cut back, 8 bases at V and 7 bases at J, with 17 bases in the middle. Germline CDR1 reads MGHRA; CDR2 reads YSYEKL. The CDR3 loop spans 14 amino acids. Here the CDR3 DNA reads TGCGCCAGCCAAGGACAGCCTCGTAGTGAAAAACTGTTTTTT. The encoded protein is CASQGQPRSEKLFF.

The rearrangement joins TRBV7-2 to TRBJ2-1, with 7 bases matching TRBD1. The CDR3 contains 14 residues. Germline CDR1 SGHTA, CDR2 FQGNSA. The trim removed 5 bases at V and 8 bases at J, leaving 9 bases unmatched. The CDR3 sequence: CASSLPRGWDEQFF. The CDR3 coding sequence is TGTGCCAGCAGCCTCCCCAGGGGGTGGGATGAGCAGTTCTTC.

The V call is TRBV7-9, the J call TRBJ2-1; 7 bases are a match to TRBD1. The CDR3 runs to 13 residues. V dropped 5 bases and J dropped 4; count of bases not matched to a gene: 2. Germline V lookup: CDR1 SEHNR, CDR2 FQNEAQ (reference sequence). CDR3 sequence: CASSTGQYNEQFF. The CDR3 region has the DNA TGTGCCAGCAGCACGGGACAGTACAATGAGCAGTTCTTC.

The chain couples TRBV19 to TRBJ1-5, with D tentatively TRBD1 (6 bases). Germline CDR1 and CDR2: LNHDA and SQIVND (reference sequence). This CDR3 is 13 amino acids long. The V end lost 6 bases, the J end lost 9 bases, and 15 bases lay between the germline ends. DNA of the CDR3: TGTGCCAGTAGAGACAGGACCCTGGGGCCCCAGCATTTT. As protein: CASRDRTLGPQHF.

The chain couples TRBV4-3 to TRBJ2-3; a possible D gene is TRBD2 (6 bases). Germline-derived CDR1 and CDR2 are LGHNA and YSLEER. This CDR3 is built from 14 residues. Trimming left V 1 base short and J 6 bases short, with 11 bases between. CDR3 sequence reads: CASSQAAGRDTQYF. The CDR3 DNA follows: TGCGCCAGCAGCCAAGCGGCGGGGAGGGATACGCAGTATTTT.

The chain links TRBV4-1 to TRBJ2-1; no definite D call. The V end was cut by 1 base, the J end by 5 bases, with 9 bases between. CDR1 is MGHRA, CDR2 YSYEKL, per germline. This CDR3 is built from 14 residues. DNA for the CDR3: TGCGCCAGCAGCCAAGGATTCCGGAACAATGAGCAGTTCTTC. Its protein is CASSQGFRNNEQFF.

This clone was seen a few times. The CDR3 loop is CATRGKGAPTGELFF. The CDR3 DNA reads TGTGCCACGCGAGGGAAGGGGGCGCCCACCGGGGAGCTGTTTTTT. This rearrangement joins TRBV2 to TRBJ2-2, with 7 nucleotides matching TRBD1. Unmatched junction bases numbered 12, after V lost 10 bases and J lost 4 bases. Germline CDR1 reads SNHLY; CDR2 reads FYNNEI. CDR3 length equals 15 residues.

The chain combines TRBV7-2 with TRBJ2-5; 7 bases fit TRBD1. The length of the CDR3 is 14 residues. In germline, CDR1 is SGHTA, CDR2 FQGNSA. With V trimmed by 5 bases and J by 6 bases, 9 bases remained unmatched. The CDR3 sequence is CASSPTGIRQTQYF. In DNA, the CDR3 is TGTGCCAGCAGCCCGACAGGGATTAGACAGACCCAGTACTTC.

The sample holds one count of this clone. The chain is built from TRBV7-9 and TRBJ2-2; no reliable D call. From germline, CDR1 is SEHNR and CDR2 FQNEAQ (reference sequence). There are 13 residues in the CDR3. V shed 6 bases and J shed 1 base, with 6 bases lying between them. As DNA, the CDR3 is TGTGCCAGCAGGCGGCGGAACACCGGGGAGCTGTTTTTT. Its protein is CASRRRNTGELFF.

The chain employs TRBV7-2 and TRBJ2-5; D possibly corresponds to TRBD2 (6 bases). The CDR3 loop spans 14 amino acids. Germline-derived CDR1 and CDR2 are SGHTA and FQGNSA. Trimming took 5 bases from V and 2 from J, leaving 12 bases between them. The CDR3 sequence is CASSNRGNQETQYF. Here the CDR3 DNA reads TGTGCCAGCAGCAATCGGGGGAATCAAGAGACCCAGTACTTC.